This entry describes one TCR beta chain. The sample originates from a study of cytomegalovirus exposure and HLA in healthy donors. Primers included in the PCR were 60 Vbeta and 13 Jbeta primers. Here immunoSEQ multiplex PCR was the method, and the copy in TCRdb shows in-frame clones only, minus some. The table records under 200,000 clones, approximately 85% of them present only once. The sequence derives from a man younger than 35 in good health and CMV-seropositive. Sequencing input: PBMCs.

CDR3 in amino acids: CASSARQGYEQYF. The DNA of the CDR3 is TGTGCCAGCAGTGCTCGACAGGGCTACGAGCAGTACTTC. V usage is TRBV27 and J usage is TRBJ2-7; TRBD1 agrees at 7 bases. This CDR3 has 13 residues. V trimming: 5 bases; J trimming: 3 bases; junction bases outside the gene matches: 4. Germline loops: CDR1 MNHEY, CDR2 SMNVEV (reference sequence).